The 3 T cell receptor beta chains given below trace back to one sample, sequenced in a study of T cells after yellow fever vaccination (dated by TCRdb to about 2019). The receptor library was made with 5' RACE. The data were produced on an Illumina HiSeq 2500. TCRdb handled the public reads itself, with Q25 trimming in fastp and clone calling in MiXCR, and kept productive beta chains. For every CDR3 protein sequence, its rows merge into one entry that carries the most common genes and DNA. This sample has approximately 90,000 distinct CDR3 sequences in its table, and approximately 12% of those were observed once. Of the sample, 20% to 25% falls within the top ten clones. Sample treatment or condition, as interpreted from the label and publication: live attenuated yellow fever vaccine strain. Sequenced material: CD8+ T cells not binding an NS4B(214-222) dextramer, sorted from PBMCs, taken approximately 22 days after the first yellow fever vaccination. What this sample's cell subset or site label stands for: NS4B epitope dextramer-negative CD8 T cells. The source is a man aged 18 to 29 who received the YFV17D yellow fever vaccine.

The gene calls are TRBV5-5 and TRBJ2-6; D is unclear. The V end lost 7 bases, the J end lost 0 bases, and 14 bases lay between the germline ends. The CDR3 has 16 residues. Germline V lookup: CDR1 SGHKS, CDR2 YYEKEE (reference sequence). This CDR3 reads CASFSLQGSGANVLTF. CDR3 DNA sequence: TGTGCCAGCTTCTCCTTGCAAGGCTCTGGGGCCAACGTCCTGACTTTC.

The chain uses TRBV5-1 and TRBJ1-5; TRBD1 agrees at 10 bases. Germline-derived CDR1 and CDR2 are SGHRS and YFSETQ. This CDR3 contains 17 residues. V lost 3 bases to trimming and J lost 7 bases; unmatched junction nucleotides: 13. Written as DNA, the CDR3 is TGCGCCAGCAGCTCCGACCCGGGACAGGGGTCTTGGCAGCCCCAGCATTTT. Its protein is CASSSDPGQGSWQPQHF. Complete variable domain (other parts from reference TRBV5-1 and TRBJ1-5): KAGVTQTPRYLIKTRGQQVTLSCSPISGHRSVSWYQQTPGQGLQFLFEYFSETQRNKGNFPGRFSGRQFSNSRSEMNVSTLELGDSALYLCASSSDPGQGSWQPQHFGDGTRLSIL.

This clonotype was observed a few times. The chain is built from TRBV6-5 and TRBJ1-2; tentative D call: TRBD1 (5 bases). The CDR3 is made up of 13 amino acids. Germline V gene lookup returns CDR1 MNHEY and CDR2 SVGAGI. V was trimmed by 2 bases and J by 6 bases, leaving 10 bases between them. The CDR3 is CASSYRARDGYTF. The DNA for the CDR3 is TGTGCCAGCAGTTACCGCGCCAGGGATGGCTACACCTTC.